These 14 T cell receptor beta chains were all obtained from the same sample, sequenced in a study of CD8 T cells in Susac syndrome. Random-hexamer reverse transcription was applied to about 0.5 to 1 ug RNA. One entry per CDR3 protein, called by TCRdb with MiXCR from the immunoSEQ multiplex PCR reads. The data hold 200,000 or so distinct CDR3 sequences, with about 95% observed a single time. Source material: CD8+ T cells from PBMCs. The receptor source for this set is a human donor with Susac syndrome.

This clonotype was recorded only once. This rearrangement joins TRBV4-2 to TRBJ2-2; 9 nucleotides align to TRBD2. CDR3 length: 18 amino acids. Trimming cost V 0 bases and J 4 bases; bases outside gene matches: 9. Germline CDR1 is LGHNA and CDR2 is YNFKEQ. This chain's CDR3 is CASSQDQAGGLSTGELFF. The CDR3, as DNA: TGTGCCAGCAGCCAAGATCAGGCGGGGGGGCTGAGCACCGGGGAGCTGTTTTTT.

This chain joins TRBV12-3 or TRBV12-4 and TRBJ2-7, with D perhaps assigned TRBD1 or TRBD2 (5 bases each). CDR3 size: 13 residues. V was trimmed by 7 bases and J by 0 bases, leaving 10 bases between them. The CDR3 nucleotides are TGTGCCAGCACGCCAGGGAGCTCCTACGAGCAGTACTTC. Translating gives CASTPGSSYEQYF.

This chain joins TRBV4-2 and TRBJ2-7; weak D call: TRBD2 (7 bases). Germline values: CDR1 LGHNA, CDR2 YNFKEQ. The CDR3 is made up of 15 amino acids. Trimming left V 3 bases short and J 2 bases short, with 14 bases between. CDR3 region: CASSQDRGRAYEQYF. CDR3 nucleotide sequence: TGTGCCAGCAGCCAGGATAGGGGGAGGGCCTACGAGCAGTACTTC.

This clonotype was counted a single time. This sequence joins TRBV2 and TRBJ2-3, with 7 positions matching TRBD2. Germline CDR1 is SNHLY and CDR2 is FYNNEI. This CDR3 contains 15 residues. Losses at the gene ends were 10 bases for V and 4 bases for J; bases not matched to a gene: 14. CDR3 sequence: CATGSPGTSADTQYF. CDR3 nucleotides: TGTGCCACAGGGTCCCCCGGTACTAGCGCAGATACGCAGTATTTT.

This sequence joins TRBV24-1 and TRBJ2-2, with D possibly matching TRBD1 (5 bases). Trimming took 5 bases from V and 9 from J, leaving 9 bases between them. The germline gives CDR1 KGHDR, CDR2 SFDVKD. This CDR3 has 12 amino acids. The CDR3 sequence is CATSGMGRELFF. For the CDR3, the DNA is TGTGCCACCAGTGGAATGGGGCGGGAGCTGTTTTTT.

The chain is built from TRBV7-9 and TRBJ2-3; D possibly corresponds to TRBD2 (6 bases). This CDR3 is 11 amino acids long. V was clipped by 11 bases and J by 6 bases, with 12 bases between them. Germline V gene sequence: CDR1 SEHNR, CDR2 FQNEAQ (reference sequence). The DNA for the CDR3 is TGTGCCCACCACCGGGGGGATACGCAGTATTTT. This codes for CAHHRGDTQYF.

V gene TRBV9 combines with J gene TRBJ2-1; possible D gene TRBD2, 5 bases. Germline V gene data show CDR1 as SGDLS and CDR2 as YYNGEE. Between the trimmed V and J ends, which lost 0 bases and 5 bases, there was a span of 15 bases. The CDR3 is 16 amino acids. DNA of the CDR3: TGTGCCAGCAGCGTAGCCGGGATTAGGATTGACAATGAGCAGTTCTTC. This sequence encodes CASSVAGIRIDNEQFF.

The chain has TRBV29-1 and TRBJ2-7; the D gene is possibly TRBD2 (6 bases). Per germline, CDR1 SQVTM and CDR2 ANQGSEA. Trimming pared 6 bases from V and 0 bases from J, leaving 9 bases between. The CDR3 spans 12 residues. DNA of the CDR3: TGCAGCGTGGGCGGGACCTCCTACGAGCAGTACTTC. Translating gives CSVGGTSYEQYF.

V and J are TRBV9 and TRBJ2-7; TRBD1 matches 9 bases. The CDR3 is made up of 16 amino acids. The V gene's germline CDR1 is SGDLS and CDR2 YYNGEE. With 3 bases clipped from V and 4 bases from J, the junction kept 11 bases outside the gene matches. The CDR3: CASSAAGTGSSYEQYF. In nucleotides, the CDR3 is TGTGCCAGCAGCGCGGCCGGGACAGGGTCGTCTTACGAGCAGTACTTC.

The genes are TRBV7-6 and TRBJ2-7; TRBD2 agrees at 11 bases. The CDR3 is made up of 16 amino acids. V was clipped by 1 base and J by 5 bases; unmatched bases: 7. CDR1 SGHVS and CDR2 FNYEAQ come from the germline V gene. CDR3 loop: CASSLGTSGSFNEQYF. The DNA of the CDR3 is TGTGCCAGCAGCTTAGGTACTAGCGGGAGTTTTAACGAGCAGTACTTC.

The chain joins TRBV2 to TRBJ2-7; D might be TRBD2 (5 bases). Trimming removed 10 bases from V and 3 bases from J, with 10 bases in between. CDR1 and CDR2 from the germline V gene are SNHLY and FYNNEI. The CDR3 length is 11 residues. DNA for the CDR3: TGTGCCACGGCGGGCGGCTACGAGCAGTACTTC. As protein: CATAGGYEQYF.

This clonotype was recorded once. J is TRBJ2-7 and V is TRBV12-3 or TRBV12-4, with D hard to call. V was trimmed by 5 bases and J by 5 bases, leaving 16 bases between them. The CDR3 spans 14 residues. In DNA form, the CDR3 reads TGTGCCAGCAGTCCCCCGGAAGGGTACCACGAGCAGTACTTC. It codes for CASSPPEGYHEQYF.

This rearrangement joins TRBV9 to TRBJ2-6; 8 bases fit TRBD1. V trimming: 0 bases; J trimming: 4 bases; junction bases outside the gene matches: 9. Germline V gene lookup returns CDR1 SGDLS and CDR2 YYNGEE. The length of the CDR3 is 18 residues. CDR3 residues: CASSVEAGGASGANVLTF. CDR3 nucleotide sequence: TGTGCCAGCAGCGTAGAGGCAGGGGGCGCCTCCGGGGCCAACGTCCTGACTTTC.

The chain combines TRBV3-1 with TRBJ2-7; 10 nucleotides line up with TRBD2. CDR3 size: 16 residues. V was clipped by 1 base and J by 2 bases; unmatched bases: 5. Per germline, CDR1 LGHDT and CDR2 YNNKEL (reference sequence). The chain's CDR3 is CASSQAASGSTYEQYF. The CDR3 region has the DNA TGTGCCAGCAGCCAAGCGGCTAGCGGGAGCACCTACGAGCAGTACTTC.